The source of this T cell receptor (beta chain) is a study of tumor-infiltrating lymphocytes in primary liver carcinoma. About the research overall: Enrolled patients were male and female, aged 30 to 69 years.

Starting material for RNA and DNA co-extraction consisted of about 17-32 mg of unsorted bulk tissue. On this clonotype itself: Its antigen remains unknown. A junction end diverges from the germline sequence, so it may reflect a read error.

Study results and limitations: Tumor-adjacent and tumor-blood pairs overlapped less than tumor region pairs did. The 250 largest clones made up significantly more of tumor than blood repertoires (p = 0.039).

The CDR3 contains 12 residues. Germline lookup yields CDR1 SQVTM and CDR2 ANQGSEA. Starting material of 500 ng total RNA yielded TCR beta cDNA via a constant-region primer. Investigators got TCR beta libraries out of three nested multiplex PCR rounds, done with slightly modified ARM-PCR. Both of the initial two PCR rounds ran for around 10 cycles and employed TRBV1-TRBV30 forward primers alongside a C-beta reverse primer. Each CDR3 protein gets one entry after TCRdb re-called the multiplex PCR reads with MiXCR. The sample carries around 88,000 distinct CDR3 sequences, about 70% recorded once. The J gene is TRBJ2-3, the V gene TRBV29-1; D tentatively reads TRBD1 or TRBD2 (6 bases each). Sequencing was performed on tumor-adjacent normal liver tissue. The TCR was taken from a man in his forties with primary liver carcinoma and hepatitis B virus infection. CDR3 sequence: CRVEGGSDTQYF. Written as DNA, the CDR3 is TGCAGAGTTGAGGGGGGCTCAGATACACAGTATTTT.